The next 8 T cell receptor beta chains were all read from a single sample in a study of shared clonotypes between healthy human individuals. TCRdb's copy holds only in-frame clones and misses some; the assay was immunoSEQ multiplex PCR. Of roughly 2.2 million clones in the sample, just under 95% are singletons; the top ten hold approximately 0.39%. Sequencing input: naive CD4+ T cells from PBMCs. Subset in this sample: CD45RA+ positively selected. All receptors derive from a man younger than 35 in good health. Some clones in this sample may be carry-over from other donors' samples.

The chain couples TRBV5-1 to TRBJ1-2; 7 nucleotides match TRBD1. V shed 7 bases and J 8 bases; nucleotides not matched to a gene: 11. The CDR3 runs 13 residues. The germline V gene encodes CDR1 SGHRS and CDR2 YFSETQ. CDR3 residues: CASGPLDRVGYTF. Written as DNA, the CDR3 is TGCGCCAGCGGCCCCCTTGACAGGGTGGGCTACACCTTC.

The rearrangement uses TRBV28 and TRBJ1-1; TRBD1 is a possible D gene (5 bases). The length of the CDR3 is 12 residues. Germline CDR1 is MDHEN and CDR2 is SYDVKM. V was shortened by 5 bases and J by 8 bases, with 12 bases between the two germline ends. The CDR3 sequence is CASSKNGAEAFF. The CDR3, as DNA: TGTGCCAGCAGTAAAAACGGGGCGGAAGCTTTCTTT. Using reference TRBV28 and TRBJ1-1 for the parts outside the CDR3, the full variable domain is DVKVTQSSRYLVKRTGEKVFLECVQDMDHENMFWYRQDPGLGLRLIYFSYDVKMKEKGDIPEGYSVSREKKERFSLILESASTNQTSMYLCASSKNGAEAFFGQGTRLTVV.

The V call is TRBV7-2, the J call TRBJ2-5, with 10 bases fitting TRBD1. Germline trimming cut 1 base from V and 5 bases from J; bases unmatched to any gene: 7. The CDR3 loop spans 16 amino acids. CDR1 is SGHTA, CDR2 FQGNSA, per germline. The DNA for the CDR3 is TGTGCCAGCAGCTTAGTGGGGACAGGGGCTGGGGAGACCCAGTACTTC. Translated, it gives CASSLVGTGAGETQYF.

The gene calls are TRBV28 and TRBJ2-1, with D possibly matching TRBD2 (6 bases). The CDR3 extends over 15 amino acids. V was clipped by 5 bases and J by 8 bases, with 19 bases between them. Germline assignment: CDR1 MDHEN and CDR2 SYDVKM. In DNA form, the CDR3 reads TGTGCCAGCAGTGGGCGGGGAGACGCCTGGGATGAGCAGTTCTTC. Residues: CASSGRGDAWDEQFF.

V gene TRBV5-8 combines with J gene TRBJ1-1; 9 bases line up with TRBD1. J gave up 2 bases and V 2 bases, and 7 bases lay outside the gene matches. CDR1 and CDR2 from the germline V gene are SGHTS and YDEGEE. The CDR3 has 16 amino acids. CDR3 coding DNA: TGTGCCAGCAGCTTTAGATCGGGACAGGGTAACACTGAAGCTTTCTTT. Protein sequence: CASSFRSGQGNTEAFF.

V is TRBV5-6 and J is TRBJ1-5; D is unresolved. The CDR3 has 15 residues. Per the germline V gene, CDR1 is SGHDT and CDR2 is YYEEEE. V lost 2 bases and J 1 base, leaving 10 bases between the germline ends. CDR3 DNA: TGTGCCAGCAGCTTAAGGACGGGAAGCAATCAGCCCCAGCATTTT. It yields the protein CASSLRTGSNQPQHF.

V is TRBV7-2 and J is TRBJ2-7; no clear D. Per the germline V gene, CDR1 is SGHTA and CDR2 is FQGNSA. V lost 3 bases and J lost 3, with 9 bases in between. There are 13 residues in the CDR3. CDR3: CASSFRVSYEQYF. For the CDR3, the DNA is TGTGCCAGCAGCTTTAGGGTTAGCTACGAGCAGTACTTC. The full variable domain, completed using reference TRBV7-2 and TRBJ2-7, is GAGVSQSPSNKVTEKGKDVELRCDPISGHTALYWYRQSLGQGLEFLIYFQGNSAPDKSGLPSDRFSAERTGGSVSTLTIQRTQQEDSAVYLCASSFRVSYEQYFGPGTRLTVT.

CDR3 sequence: CASSLGGLAGASYNEQFF. The CDR3 coding sequence is TGTGCCAGCAGCTTGGGAGGACTAGCGGGAGCGTCCTACAATGAGCAGTTCTTC. The J gene is TRBJ2-1, the V gene TRBV5-4, with 13 bases identical to TRBD2. Losses at the gene ends were 0 bases for V and 1 base for J; bases not matched to a gene: 4. This CDR3 has 18 residues. The germline V gene has CDR1 SGHNT and CDR2 YYREEE (reference sequence).